The clone carrying this T cell receptor beta chain was counted a single time. Its target is unknown. The sample belongs to a study of Ad26.COV2.S vaccination and SARS-CoV-2 variants. Overall study findings and caveats: Reportedly, after vaccination the spike-specific CD8+ and CD4+ T cell responses displayed substantial breadth.

This sample's treatment: around 19 received Ad26.COV2.S at low or high dose, single or two shots; about 5 received placebo; per-sample allocation not given. At day 63 after the first vaccine or placebo injection, samples were drawn. V shed 3 bases and J shed 6 bases, with 24 bases lying between them. The germline V gene encodes CDR1 SGHVS and CDR2 FQNEAQ. This CDR3 is built from 17 residues. Profiling relied on immunoSEQ multiplex PCR, and the TCRdb table lists in-frame clones only, not all of them. The data contain around 400,000 clones, about four fifths of them singletons. Sequenced material: peripheral blood, taken in a trial of Ad26.COV2.S vaccine versus placebo. This TCR was recovered from a person aged 18-60 years who received the Ad26.COV2.S COVID-19 vaccine or a placebo. The rearrangement links TRBV7-8 to TRBJ2-7, with a possible D match to TRBD1 (6 bases). CDR3 sequence reads: CASSFSRARDTRGEQYF. The CDR3 bases are TGTGCCAGCAGCTTTTCTCGTGCCAGGGACACCCGGGGCGAGCAGTACTTC. Using reference TRBV7-8 and TRBJ2-7 for the parts outside the CDR3, the full variable domain is GAGVSQSPRYKVAKRGQDVALRCDPISGHVSLFWYQQALGQGPEFLTYFQNEAQLDKSGLPSDRFFAERPEGSVSTLKIQRTQQEDSAVYLCASSFSRARDTRGEQYFGPGTRLTVT.